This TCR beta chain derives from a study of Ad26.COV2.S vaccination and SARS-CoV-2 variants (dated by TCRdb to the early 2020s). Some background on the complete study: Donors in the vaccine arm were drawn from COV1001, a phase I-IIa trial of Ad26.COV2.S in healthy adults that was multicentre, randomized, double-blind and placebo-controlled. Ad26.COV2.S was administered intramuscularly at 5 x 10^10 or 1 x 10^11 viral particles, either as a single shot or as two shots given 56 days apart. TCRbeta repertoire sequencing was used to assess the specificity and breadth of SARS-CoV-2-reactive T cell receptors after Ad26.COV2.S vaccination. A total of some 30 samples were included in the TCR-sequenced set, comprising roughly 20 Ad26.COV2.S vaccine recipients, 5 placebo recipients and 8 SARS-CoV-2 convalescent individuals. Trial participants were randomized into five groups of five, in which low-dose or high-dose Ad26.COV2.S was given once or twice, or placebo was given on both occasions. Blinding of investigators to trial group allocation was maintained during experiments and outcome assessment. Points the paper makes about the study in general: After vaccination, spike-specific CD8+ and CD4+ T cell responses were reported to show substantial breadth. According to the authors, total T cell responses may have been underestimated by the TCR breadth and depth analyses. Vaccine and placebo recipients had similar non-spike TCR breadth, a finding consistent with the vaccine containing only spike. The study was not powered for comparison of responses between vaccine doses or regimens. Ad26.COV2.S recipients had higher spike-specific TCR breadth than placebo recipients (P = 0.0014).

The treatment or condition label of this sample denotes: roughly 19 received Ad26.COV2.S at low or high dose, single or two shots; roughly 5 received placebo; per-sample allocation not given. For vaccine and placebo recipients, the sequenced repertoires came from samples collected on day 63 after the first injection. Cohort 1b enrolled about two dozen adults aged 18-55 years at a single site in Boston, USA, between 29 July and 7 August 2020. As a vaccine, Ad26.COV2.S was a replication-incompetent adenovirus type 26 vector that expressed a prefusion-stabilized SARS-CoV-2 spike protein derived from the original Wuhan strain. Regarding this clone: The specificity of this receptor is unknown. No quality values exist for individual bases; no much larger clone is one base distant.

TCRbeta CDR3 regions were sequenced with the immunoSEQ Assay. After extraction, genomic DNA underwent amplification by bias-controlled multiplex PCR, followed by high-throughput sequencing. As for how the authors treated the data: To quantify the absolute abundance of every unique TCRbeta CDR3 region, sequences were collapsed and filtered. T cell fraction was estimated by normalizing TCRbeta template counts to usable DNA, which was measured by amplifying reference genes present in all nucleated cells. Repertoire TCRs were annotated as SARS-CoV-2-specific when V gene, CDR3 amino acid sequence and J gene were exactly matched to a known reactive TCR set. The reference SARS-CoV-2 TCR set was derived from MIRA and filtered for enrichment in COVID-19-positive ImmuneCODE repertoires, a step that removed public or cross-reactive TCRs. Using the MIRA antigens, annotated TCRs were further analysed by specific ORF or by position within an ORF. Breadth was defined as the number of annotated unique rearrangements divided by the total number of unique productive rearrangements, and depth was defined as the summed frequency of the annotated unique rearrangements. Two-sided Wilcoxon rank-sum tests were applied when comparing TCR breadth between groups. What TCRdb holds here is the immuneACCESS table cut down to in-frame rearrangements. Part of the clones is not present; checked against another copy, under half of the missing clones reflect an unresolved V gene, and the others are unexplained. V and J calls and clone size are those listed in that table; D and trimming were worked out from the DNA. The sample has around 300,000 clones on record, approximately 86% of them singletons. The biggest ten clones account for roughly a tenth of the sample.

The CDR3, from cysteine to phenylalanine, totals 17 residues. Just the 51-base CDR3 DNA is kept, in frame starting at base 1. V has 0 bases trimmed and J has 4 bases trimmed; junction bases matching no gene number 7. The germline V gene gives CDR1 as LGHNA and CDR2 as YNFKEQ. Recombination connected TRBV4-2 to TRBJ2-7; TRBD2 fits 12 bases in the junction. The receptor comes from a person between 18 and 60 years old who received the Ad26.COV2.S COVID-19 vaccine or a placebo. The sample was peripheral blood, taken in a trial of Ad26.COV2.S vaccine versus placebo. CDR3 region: CASSQELGGLAGYEQYF. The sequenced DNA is TGTGCCAGCAGCCAAGAACTGGGGGGACTAGCGGGTTACGAGCAGTACTTC.